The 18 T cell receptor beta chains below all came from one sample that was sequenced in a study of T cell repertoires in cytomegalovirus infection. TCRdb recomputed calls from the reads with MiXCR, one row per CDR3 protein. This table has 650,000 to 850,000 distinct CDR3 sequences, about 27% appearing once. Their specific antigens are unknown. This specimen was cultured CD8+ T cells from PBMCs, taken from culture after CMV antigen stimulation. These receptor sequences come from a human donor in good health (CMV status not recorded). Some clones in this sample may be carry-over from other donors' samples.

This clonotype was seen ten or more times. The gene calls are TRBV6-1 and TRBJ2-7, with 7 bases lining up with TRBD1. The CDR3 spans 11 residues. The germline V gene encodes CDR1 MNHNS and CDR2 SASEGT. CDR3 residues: CASKHGDSRRV. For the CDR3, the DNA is TGTGCCAGCAAACACGGGGACAGCCGGAGAGTC.

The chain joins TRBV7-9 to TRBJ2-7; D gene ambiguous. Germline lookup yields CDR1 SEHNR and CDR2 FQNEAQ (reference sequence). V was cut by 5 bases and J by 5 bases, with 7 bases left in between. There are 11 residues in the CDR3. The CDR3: CASSPLDEQYF. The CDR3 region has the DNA TGTGCCAGCAGCCCTCTGGACGAGCAGTACTTC.

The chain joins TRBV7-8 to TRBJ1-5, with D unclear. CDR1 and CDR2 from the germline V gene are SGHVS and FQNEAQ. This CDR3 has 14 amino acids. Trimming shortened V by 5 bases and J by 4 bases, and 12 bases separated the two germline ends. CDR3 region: CASSPAGENQPQHF. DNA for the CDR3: TGTGCCAGCAGCCCAGCCGGGGAAAATCAGCCCCAGCATTTT.

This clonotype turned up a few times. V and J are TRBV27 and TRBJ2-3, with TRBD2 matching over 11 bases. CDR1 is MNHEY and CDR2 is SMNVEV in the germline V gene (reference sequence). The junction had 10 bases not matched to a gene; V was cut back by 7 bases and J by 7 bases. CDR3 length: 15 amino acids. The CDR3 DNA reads TGTGCCAGCACCTCGATAGCGGGGGGGCCTCATACGCAGTATTTT. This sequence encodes CASTSIAGGPHTQYF.

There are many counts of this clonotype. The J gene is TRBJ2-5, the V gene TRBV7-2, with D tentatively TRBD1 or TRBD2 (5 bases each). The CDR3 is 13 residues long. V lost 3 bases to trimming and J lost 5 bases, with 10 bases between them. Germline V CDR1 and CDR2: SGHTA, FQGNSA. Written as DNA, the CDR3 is TGTGCCAGCAGCTTTGAAGGGGACGAGACCCAGTACTTC. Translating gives CASSFEGDETQYF.

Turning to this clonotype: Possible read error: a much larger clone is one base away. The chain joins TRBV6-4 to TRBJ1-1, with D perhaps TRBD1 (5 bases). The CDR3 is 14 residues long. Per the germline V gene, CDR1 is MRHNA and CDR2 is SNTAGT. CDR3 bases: TGTGTCAGCAGTACGGTAGGGGACGGCACTGAAGCTTTCTTT. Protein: CVSSTVGDGTEAFF.

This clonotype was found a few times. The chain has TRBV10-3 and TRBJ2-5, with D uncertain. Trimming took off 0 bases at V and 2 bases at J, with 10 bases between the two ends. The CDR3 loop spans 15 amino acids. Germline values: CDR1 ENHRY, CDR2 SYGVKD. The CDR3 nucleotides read TGTGCCATCAGTGAGTCGATAGCTTCTCAAGAGACCCAGTACTTC. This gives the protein CAISESIASQETQYF.

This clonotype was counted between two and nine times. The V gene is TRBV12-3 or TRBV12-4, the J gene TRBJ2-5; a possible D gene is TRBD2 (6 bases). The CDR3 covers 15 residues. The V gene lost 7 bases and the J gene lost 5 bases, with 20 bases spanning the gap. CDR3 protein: CASIPPGSPAETQYF. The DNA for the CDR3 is TGTGCCAGCATTCCCCCCGGGAGTCCTGCTGAGACCCAGTACTTC.

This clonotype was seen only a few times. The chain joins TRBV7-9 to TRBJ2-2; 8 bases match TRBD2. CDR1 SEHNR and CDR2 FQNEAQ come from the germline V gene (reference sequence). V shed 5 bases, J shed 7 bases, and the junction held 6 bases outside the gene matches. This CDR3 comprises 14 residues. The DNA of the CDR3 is TGTGCCAGCAGCCCCCGGGAGGGCGTCGGGGAGCTGTTTTTT. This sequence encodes CASSPREGVGELFF.

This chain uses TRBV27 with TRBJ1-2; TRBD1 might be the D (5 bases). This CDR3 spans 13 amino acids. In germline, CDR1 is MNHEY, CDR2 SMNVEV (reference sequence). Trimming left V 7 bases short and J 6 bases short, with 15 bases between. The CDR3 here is CASKRGTVDGYTF. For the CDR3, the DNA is TGTGCCAGCAAGAGGGGAACGGTGGATGGCTACACCTTC.

The DNA of the CDR3 is TGTGCCAGTCGGGACAGGGAGAACACCGGGGAGCTGTTTTTT. Protein sequence: CASRDRENTGELFF. This rearrangement joins TRBV19 to TRBJ2-2; 9 bases align to TRBD1. The germline V gene has CDR1 LNHDA and CDR2 SQIVND (reference sequence). The J segment lost 1 base and the V segment lost 8 bases, leaving 2 bases of the junction unmatched. The CDR3 runs to 14 residues. Using reference TRBV19 and TRBJ2-2 for the parts outside the CDR3, the full variable domain is DGGITQSPKYLFRKEGQNVTLSCEQNLNHDAMYWYRQDPGQGLRLIYYSQIVNDFQKGDIAEGYSVSREKKESFPLTVTSAQKNPTAFYLCASRDRENTGELFFGEGSRLTVL.

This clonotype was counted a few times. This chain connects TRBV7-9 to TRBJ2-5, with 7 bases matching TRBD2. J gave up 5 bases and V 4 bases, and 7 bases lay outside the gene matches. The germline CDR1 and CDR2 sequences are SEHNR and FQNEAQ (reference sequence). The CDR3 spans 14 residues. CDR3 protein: CASSSTSDVETQYF. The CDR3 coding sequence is TGTGCCAGCAGCTCCACTAGCGATGTGGAGACCCAGTACTTC. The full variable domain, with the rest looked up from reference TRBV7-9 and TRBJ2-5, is DTGVSQNPRHKITKRGQNVTFRCDPISEHNRLYWYRQTLGQGPEFLTYFQNEAQLEKSRLLSDRFSAERPKGSFSTLEIQRTEQGDSAMYLCASSSTSDVETQYFGPGTRLLVL.

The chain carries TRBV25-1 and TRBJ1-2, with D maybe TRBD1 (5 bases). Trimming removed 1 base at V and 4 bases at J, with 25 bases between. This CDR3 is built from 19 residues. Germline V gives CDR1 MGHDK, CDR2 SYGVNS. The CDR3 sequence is CASSESTAGAFSWSYGYTF. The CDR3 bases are TGTGCCAGCAGTGAATCGACCGCCGGGGCTTTCTCTTGGAGCTATGGCTACACCTTC.

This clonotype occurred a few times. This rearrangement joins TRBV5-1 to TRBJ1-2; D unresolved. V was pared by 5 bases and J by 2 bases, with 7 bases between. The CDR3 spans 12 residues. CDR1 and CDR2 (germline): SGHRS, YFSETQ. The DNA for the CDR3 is TGCGCCAGCAGGGCCGAAAACTATGGCTACACCTTC. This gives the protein CASRAENYGYTF.

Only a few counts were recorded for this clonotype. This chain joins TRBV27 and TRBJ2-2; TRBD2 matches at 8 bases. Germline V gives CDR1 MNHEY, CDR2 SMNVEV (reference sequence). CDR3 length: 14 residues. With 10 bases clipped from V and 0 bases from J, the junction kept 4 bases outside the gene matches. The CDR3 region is CATIGGANTGELFF. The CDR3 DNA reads TGTGCCACCATCGGGGGGGCGAACACCGGGGAGCTGTTTTTT.

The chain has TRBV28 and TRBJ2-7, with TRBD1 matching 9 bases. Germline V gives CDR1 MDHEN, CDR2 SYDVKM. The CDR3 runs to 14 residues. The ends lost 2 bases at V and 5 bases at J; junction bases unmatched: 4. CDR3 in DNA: TGTGCCAGCAGTTTAGGGACAGGGATTCACGAGCAGTACGTC. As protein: CASSLGTGIHEQYV.

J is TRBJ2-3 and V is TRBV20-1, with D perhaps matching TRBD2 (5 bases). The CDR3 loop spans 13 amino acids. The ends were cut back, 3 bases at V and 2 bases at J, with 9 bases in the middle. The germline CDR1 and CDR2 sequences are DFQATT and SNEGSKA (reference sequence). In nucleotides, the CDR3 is TGCAGTGCTAGGGGAGTTCCCACAGATACGCAGTATTTT. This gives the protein CSARGVPTDTQYF.

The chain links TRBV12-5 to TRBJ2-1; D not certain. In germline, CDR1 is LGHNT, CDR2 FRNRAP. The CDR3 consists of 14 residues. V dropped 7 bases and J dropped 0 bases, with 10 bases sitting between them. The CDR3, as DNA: TGTGCTAGTGACCGGGCGAGCTCCTACAATGAGCAGTTCTTC. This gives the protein CASDRASSYNEQFF.